One sample yielded the 9 T cell receptor beta chains listed below, sequenced in a study of CD8 T cells in ankylosing spondylitis. TCRdb re-derived calls from the 5' RACE reads in MiXCR, one entry per CDR3 protein. The data contain 250,000 or so distinct CDR3 sequences, about 24% of them singletons. The sequenced material came from blood, either unsorted or a sorted T cell fraction (not recorded which). These receptors came from a male donor with ankylosing spondylitis or in good health (not recorded which).

The V and J genes are TRBV15 and TRBJ2-7; D is unclear. Germline CDR1 and CDR2: LNHNV and YYDKDF (reference sequence). The CDR3 totals 14 residues. The germline V and J ends were trimmed by 3 bases and 0 bases, with 9 bases remaining between them. The CDR3: CATSRSLASYEQYF. The DNA for the CDR3 is TGTGCCACCAGCAGGTCACTCGCCTCCTACGAGCAGTACTTC.

This clonotype was detected many times. The rearrangement uses TRBV20-1 and TRBJ1-5, with 8 bases that match TRBD1. This CDR3 comprises 17 residues. Losses at the gene ends were 3 bases for V and 5 bases for J; bases not matched to a gene: 15. In germline, CDR1 is DFQATT, CDR2 SNEGSKA (reference sequence). CDR3 in DNA: TGCAGTGCTAGGGAAAGTTTGGGCAGGGGGCCGGATCAGCCCCAGCATTTT. Residues: CSARESLGRGPDQPQHF.

The sample holds a few counts of this clonotype. V gene TRBV7-9 combines with J gene TRBJ2-2; 9 bases are shared with TRBD1. This CDR3 contains 15 residues. Germline CDR1 reads SEHNR; CDR2 reads FQNEAQ (reference sequence). V shed 6 bases and J 5 bases; nucleotides not matched to a gene: 7. The CDR3 loop is CASRANRGRTGELFF. The CDR3, as DNA: TGTGCCAGCAGAGCTAACAGGGGGCGGACCGGGGAGCTGTTTTTT.

Ten or more counts support this clonotype. This sequence joins TRBV29-1 and TRBJ2-3; D is uncertain. V lost 2 bases and J 2 bases, leaving 8 bases between the germline ends. The CDR3 covers 13 residues. Germline V gives CDR1 SQVTM, CDR2 ANQGSEA. CDR3 DNA sequence: TGCAGCGTTGAATCACGGGCCACAGATACGCAGTATTTT. The encoded protein is CSVESRATDTQYF.

The table lists this clonotype with a few counts. The chain joins TRBV20-1 to TRBJ2-5, with D perhaps being TRBD1 or TRBD2 (5 bases each). The CDR3 consists of 16 residues. V was pared by 1 base and J by 1 base, with 16 bases between. Germline-derived CDR1 and CDR2 are DFQATT and SNEGSKA (reference sequence). CDR3 residues: CSARGAVGGGQETQYF. CDR3 coding DNA: TGCAGTGCTAGAGGGGCAGTCGGTGGGGGCCAAGAGACCCAGTACTTC.

This clonotype was found a few times. The J gene is TRBJ2-7, the V gene TRBV4-1, with D tentatively TRBD1 or TRBD2 (5 bases each). CDR1 and CDR2 (germline): MGHRA, YSYEKL. The CDR3 runs to 16 residues. Trimming cost V 2 bases and J 6 bases, with 20 bases left between them. In nucleotides, the CDR3 is TGCGCCAGCAGCCAACAGGTTTATGGGACGATTGGCGAGCAGTACTTC. It is translated as CASSQQVYGTIGEQYF.

This clonotype was found many times. The chain employs TRBV20-1 and TRBJ2-4, with D uncertain. The germline gives CDR1 DFQATT, CDR2 SNEGSKA (reference sequence). The V and J ends lost 3 bases and 8 bases respectively, with 14 bases between them. The CDR3 spans 13 residues. The CDR3 spells CSASDGPRDIQYF. The CDR3 DNA reads as TGCAGTGCTAGCGACGGGCCAAGGGACATTCAGTACTTC.

The J gene is TRBJ2-7, the V gene TRBV12-3 or TRBV12-4, with TRBD2 matching over 10 bases. This CDR3 has 14 residues. V lost 6 bases and J lost 4; bases outside the gene matches: 6. The CDR3 here is CASRPSGGLYEQYF. CDR3 coding DNA: TGTGCCAGCAGGCCTAGCGGGGGACTATACGAGCAGTACTTC.

This chain uses TRBV20-1 with TRBJ1-5, with D uncertain. The CDR3 sequence is 10 residues long. CDR1 and CDR2 from the germline V gene are DFQATT and SNEGSKA (reference sequence). Trimming shortened V by 5 bases and J by 7 bases, and 6 bases separated the two germline ends. DNA of the CDR3: TGCAGTGCTGGGTCCCAGCCCCAGCATTTT. This codes for CSAGSQPQHF.